The text below deals with one TCR beta chain. Time point indicated: newly diagnosed GD, antithyroid drugs for less than 3 months. PBMCs provided the RNA from which the TCR library was made. Investigators prepared the TCR beta libraries by applying iRepertoire HTBI primers and Arm-PCR of CDR3 regions. Each CDR3 protein is one row after TCRdb ran MiXCR on the multiplex PCR reads. The sample lists roughly 320,000 distinct CDR3 sequences, over 15% occurring once. J was trimmed by 5 bases and V by 2 bases; bases with no gene match: 5. This CDR3 has 15 amino acids. This sample was taken from a study of regulatory T cells in long-lasting Graves disease. The same sample was also used in a study of T cells in Graves' hyperthyroidism and ophthalmopathy. That report adds: Patients were excluded because of uncontrolled infection, other autoimmune disease, pregnancy or lactation. When the TCR CDR3 underwent first-round RT-PCR, the HTBI primer set was used. Most expanded thyroid clonotypes above 0.001 recurred in blood.

The chain combines TRBV12-3 or TRBV12-4 with TRBJ2-3, with 9 bases lining up with TRBD1. The receptor's source is a man aged 35-49 years with Graves disease. The sequenced sample was peripheral blood mononuclear cells (PBMCs), obtained at new diagnosis, from a patient treated with antithyroid drugs. The CDR3 bases are TGTGCCAGCAGTTTATGGACAGGGGACATAGATACGCAGTATTTT. Its translation: CASSLWTGDIDTQYF.